Listed here is a single TCR beta chain. Its antigen is currently not known. Base qualities are not at hand, and no much larger clone is one base apart. The record originates from a study of response to subunit inactivated influenza vaccine (dated by TCRdb to the late 2010s). About the study as a whole: Deep quantitative T cell receptor repertoire profiling was used in the study to track responses to a trivalent subunit inactivated influenza vaccine. The full study reports these points: It was suggested by the authors that each seasonal influenza vaccination may recruit only a limited number of new T cells.

Trimming removed 4 bases from V and 6 bases from J, leaving 12 bases between the germline ends. For CDR1 and CDR2, the germline V gene (reference sequence) lists MNHEY and SMNVEV. From its cysteine to its phenylalanine, the CDR3 spans 13 amino acids. CDR3 DNA is the only sequence kept; it has 39 bases, read in frame from the first base. Libraries were made using RT-PCR. TCRdb records Illumina HiSeq 2500 as the sequencer. The public reads were reanalyzed by TCRdb: fastp trimming at Q25, MiXCR alignment, in-frame beta chains only. CDR3 protein duplicates are merged, each entry listing the most common genes and DNA. The sample records about 650,000 distinct CDR3 sequences, 15% to 19% of which are singletons. 11% of the sample is taken by the ten largest.

Sequenced material: PBMCs from blood, taken roughly 12 days after vaccination. The chain couples TRBV27 to TRBJ1-1; tentative D gene TRBD1, with 5 bases matching. The sequence was collected from a man aged 50-59 years who received an inactivated influenza vaccine. Donor details come from another sample of the same person, matched by shared clones. The DNA sequence follows: TGTGCCAGCAGTTCTTTGGGAGGGGCTGAAGCTTTCTTT. Translated, it gives CASSSLGGAEAFF.